These T cell receptor beta chains were read from a single sample in a study of control samples from healthy donors and cancer patients. Here immunoSEQ multiplex PCR was the method, and the copy in TCRdb shows in-frame clones only, minus some. The profile shows around 170,000 clones, 92% of them singletons. Sequencing was performed on blood. These TCRs come from a young woman in good health. CDR3s include the opening cysteine and the closing phenylalanine or tryptophan. The order of the fields is V gene, clone size, J gene, D gene, CDR3 DNA, CDR3 protein. The D gene is left open where the match is weak. A row's size may be missing; if present it is once, few, many or a size class.

TRBV6-5	NA	TRBJ2-1	TRBD2	TGTGCCTGTGCCGCGCTAGCGGGGTACAATGAGCAGTTCTTC	CACAALAGYNEQFF
TRBV9	NA	TRBJ2-3	TRBD2	TGTGCCAGCAGCCCCAACCTCCTGGGACTAACTAGCACAGATACGCAGTATTTT	CASSPNLLGLTSTDTQYF
TRBV30	NA	TRBJ2-7	NA	TGTGCATACGAGAAGGGAGGCACGGTGTACGAGCAGTACTTC	CAYEKGGTVYEQYF
TRBV4-1	once	TRBJ1-4	NA	TGCGCCAGCAGCTTCCTGGGCGGACAGCTTAATGAAAAACTGTTTTTT	CASSFLGGQLNEKLFF
TRBV7-6	few	TRBJ2-3	TRBD1	TGTGCCAGCAGCCAGCAGGACAGGGGTGGAGATACGCAGTATTTT	CASSQQDRGGDTQYF
TRBV20-1	NA	TRBJ2-2	NA	TGCAGTGCTACGTACACCGGGGAGCTGTTTTTT	CSATYTGELFF
TRBV7-2	NA	TRBJ2-7	NA	TGTGCCAGCAGCCAACCGGGAACAACCTACGAGCAGTACTTC	CASSQPGTTYEQYF
TRBV9	once	TRBJ2-3	NA	TGTGCCAGCAGCGTATGGGGCGCAGATACGCAGTATTTT	CASSVWGADTQYF
TRBV6-1	NA	TRBJ2-4	NA	TGTGCCAGCAGTGAGGGGAGGCTGTACTTC	CASSEGRLYF
TRBV28	NA	TRBJ2-1	TRBD2	TGTGCCAGCAGTTATACTCTCCGGGGTAGCGGGAGGGAAGGTGAGCAGTTCTTC	CASSYTLRGSGREGEQFF
TRBV28	NA	TRBJ2-7	NA	TGTGCCAGCTCGGTAGGCGGAGGCTCGGAGCAGTACTTC	CASSVGGGSEQYF
TRBV10-1	NA	TRBJ2-1	TRBD2	TGCGCCAGCAGTGAGTCGCGGGAGCTGTTCTTC	CASSESRELFF
TRBV5-1	NA	TRBJ2-7	NA	TGCGCCAGCAGCCGAGTCGGTGGACAAGGAGACGAGCAGTACTTC	CASSRVGGQGDEQYF
TRBV28	NA	TRBJ1-2	NA	TGTGCCAGCAGTCGGGCGAACTATGGCTACACCTTC	CASSRANYGYTF
TRBV30	NA	TRBJ1-1	NA	TGTGCCTGGAGGGGACCAGGGGAGAGCGCTGAAGCTTTCTTT	CAWRGPGESAEAFF
TRBV3-1/TRBV3-2	NA	TRBJ2-7	NA	TGTGCCAGCAGCCAAGAGAAGAACAGGGTCTCCTACGAGCAGTACTTC	CASSQEKNRVSYEQYF
TRBV3-1/TRBV3-2	few	TRBJ1-3	TRBD1	TGTGCCAGCAGGGGCAGGGGGTCTGGAAACACCATATATTTT	CASRGRGSGNTIYF
TRBV6-5	NA	TRBJ1-2	NA	TGTGCCAGCATTGGGGAAGACTATGGCTACACCTTC	CASIGEDYGYTF
TRBV4-1	NA	TRBJ2-5	NA	TGCGCCAGCAGCCAAGGGGGTCAGGGGCCTGCCCGGGAGACCCAGTACTTC	CASSQGGQGPARETQYF
TRBV27	NA	TRBJ1-5	NA	TGTGCCAGCAGTTCACGCCCCGAACAGCCCCAGCATTTT	CASSSRPEQPQHF
TRBV28	NA	TRBJ2-7	TRBD1	TGTGCCAGCAGAGGGACAGGGGGCGGCTACGAGCAGTACTTC	CASRGTGGGYEQYF
TRBV5-1	NA	TRBJ2-1	NA	TGCGCCAGCAGCCCATCCCCCGCCAGGGACCGCAATGAGCAGTTCTTC	CASSPSPARDRNEQFF
TRBV5-1	NA	TRBJ1-5	NA	TGCGCCAGCAGCTTGGCCTCCGGGCAGCCCCAGCATTTT	CASSLASGQPQHF
TRBV5-1	NA	TRBJ1-1	NA	TGCGCCAGCAGCTTGGAATCGAGTGCGGGAGCTTTCTTT	CASSLESSAGAFF
TRBV27	NA	TRBJ1-5	NA	TGTGCCAGCAGTCCGATAAATCAGCCCCAGCATTTT	CASSPINQPQHF
TRBV11-2	once	TRBJ2-5	NA	TGTGCCAGCAGCCCCGGACTCAGCCAAGAGACCCAGTACTTC	CASSPGLSQETQYF